One sample yielded the 5 T cell receptor beta chains listed below, sequenced in a study of tumor-infiltrating lymphocytes in oesophageal squamous cell carcinoma. TCRdb reprocessed the PCR reads via MiXCR and lists one record per CDR3 protein. The sample carries fewer than 15,000 distinct CDR3 sequences, around 50% recorded once. Sequenced material: normal esophageal tissue next to the tumor. The source of these receptors is a male donor with esophageal squamous cell carcinoma.

This clonotype counts as large. J is TRBJ2-5 and V is TRBV7-2, with 10 bases identical to TRBD1. Germline CDR1 reads SGHTA; CDR2 reads FQGNSA. The CDR3 sequence is 15 residues long. Unmatched junction bases numbered 3, after V lost 0 bases and J lost 5 bases. CDR3 region: CASSLASDRGETQYF. In nucleotides, the CDR3 is TGTGCCAGCAGCTTAGCATCGGACAGGGGGGAGACCCAGTACTTC. Full variable domain (missing parts from reference TRBV7-2 and TRBJ2-5): GAGVSQSPSNKVTEKGKDVELRCDPISGHTALYWYRQSLGQGLEFLIYFQGNSAPDKSGLPSDRFSAERTGGSVSTLTIQRTQQEDSAVYLCASSLASDRGETQYFGPGTRLLVL.

V is TRBV7-4 and J is TRBJ1-4; 10 nucleotides line up with TRBD1. Trimming took 2 bases from V and 8 from J; bases not matched to a gene: 5. Germline CDR1 reads SGHVT; CDR2 reads SQSDAQ. The CDR3 contains 15 residues. This CDR3 is CASSLHGQGEEKLFF. The CDR3 bases are TGTGCCAGCAGCTTACATGGACAGGGGGAAGAAAAACTGTTTTTT.

This chain connects TRBV3-1 to TRBJ2-7; maybe TRBD1 (5 bases). The end of the DNA is better explained by TRBJ1-2, so the J call may be wrong. CDR1 is LGHDT, CDR2 YNNKEL, per germline (reference sequence). The CDR3 loop spans 13 amino acids. CDR3 nucleotides: TGTGCCAGCAGCCTCACTCAGGGATCCGGCTACACCTTC. It translates to CASSLTQGSGYTF.

The chain has TRBV28 and TRBJ2-3; D is possibly TRBD1 (5 bases). The end of the DNA fits TRBJ2-7 better, so the J call may be wrong. CDR1 is MDHEN and CDR2 is SYDVKM in the germline V gene. There are 15 residues in the CDR3. CDR3 sequence: CASSRRDSHSYEQYF. The CDR3 DNA reads TGTGCCAGCAGCCGACGAGACAGCCATTCCTACGAGCAGTACTTC.

J is TRBJ2-2 and V is TRBV7-8; D is perhaps TRBD2 (8 bases). With 1 base removed from V and 3 bases from J, the gap between germline ends came to 15 bases. The CDR3 has 17 amino acids. Germline V gene sequence: CDR1 SGHVS, CDR2 FQNEAQ. CDR3 DNA sequence: TGTGCCAGCAGCTTAGTGCGCGGGGGGACAGACACCGGGGAGCTGTTTTTT. Its protein product is CASSLVRGGTDTGELFF.